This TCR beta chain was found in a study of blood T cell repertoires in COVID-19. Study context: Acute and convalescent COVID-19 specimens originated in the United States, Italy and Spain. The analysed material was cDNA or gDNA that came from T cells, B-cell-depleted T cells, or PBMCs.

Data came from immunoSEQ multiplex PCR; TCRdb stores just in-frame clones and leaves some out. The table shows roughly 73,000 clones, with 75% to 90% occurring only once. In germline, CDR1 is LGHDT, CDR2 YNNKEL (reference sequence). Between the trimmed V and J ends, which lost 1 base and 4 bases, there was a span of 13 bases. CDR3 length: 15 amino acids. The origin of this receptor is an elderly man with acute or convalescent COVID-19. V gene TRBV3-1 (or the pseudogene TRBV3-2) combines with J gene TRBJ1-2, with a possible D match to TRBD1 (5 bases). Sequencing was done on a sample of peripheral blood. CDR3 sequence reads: CASSQGAGTGYGYTF. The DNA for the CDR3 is TGTGCCAGCAGCCAAGGGGCAGGGACTGGCTATGGCTACACCTTC.